This T cell receptor (beta chain) was identified during a study of persistence of HIV-infected CD4 T cells. The stimulus was lysate of CMV-infected fibroblasts, around 11 ug/mL. CD40L/CD69 double-negative CD45RO-high memory CD4+ T cells were collected. CD8-depleted PBMCs were stimulated 15 to 20 hours with anti-CD28/CD49d costimulation, CD40-blocking antibody and enfuvirtide. Sequencing used immunoSEQ version 4 in survey mode. This table comes from immunoSEQ multiplex PCR, and its TCRdb copy is limited to in-frame clones, with some not included. This table has roughly 30,000 clones, around 80% appearing once. Points on this clone: Its target is not known.

Study results and limitations: Antigen-responding cells were enriched for degenerate expanded CDR3beta sequences. TCRbeta richness was lower in CMV- and Gag-responding cells than in anti-CD3/anti-CD28-responding cells. TCR oligoclonality correlated with proviral oligoclonality in the same sorted populations.

The V end lost 5 bases, the J end lost 1 base, and 12 bases lay between the germline ends. The V gene's germline CDR1 is SGHVS and CDR2 FNYEAQ. The CDR3 length is 14 residues. This clonotype was sampled from an adult woman with HIV who was CMV-seropositive. Material: CD4+ T cells sorted from PBMCs after 18-hour stimulation, obtained from a patient who received antiretroviral therapy. This chain connects TRBV7-6 to TRBJ2-7, with a possible D match to TRBD1 (6 bases). The CDR3 DNA reads as TGTGCCAGCAGCCCGTCGGGACAATCCTACGAGCAGTACTTC. It encodes CASSPSGQSYEQYF.